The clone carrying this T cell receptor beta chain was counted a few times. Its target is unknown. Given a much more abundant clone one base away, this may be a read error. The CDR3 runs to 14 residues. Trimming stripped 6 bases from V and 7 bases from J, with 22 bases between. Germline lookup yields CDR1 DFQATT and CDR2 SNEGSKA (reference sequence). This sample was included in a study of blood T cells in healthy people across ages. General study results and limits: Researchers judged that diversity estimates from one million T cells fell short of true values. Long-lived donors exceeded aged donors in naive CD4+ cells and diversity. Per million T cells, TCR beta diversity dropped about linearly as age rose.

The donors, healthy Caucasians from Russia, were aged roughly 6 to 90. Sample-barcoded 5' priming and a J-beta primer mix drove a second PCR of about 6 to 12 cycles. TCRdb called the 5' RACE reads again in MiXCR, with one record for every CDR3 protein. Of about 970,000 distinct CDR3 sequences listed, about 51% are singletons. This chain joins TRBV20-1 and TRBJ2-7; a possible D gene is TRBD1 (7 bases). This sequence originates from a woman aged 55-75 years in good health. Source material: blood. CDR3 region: CSAQTGRIVDEQYF. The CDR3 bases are TGCAGTGCGCAGACAGGGAGGATTGTGGATGAGCAGTACTTC.